This entry is about one TCR beta chain. Its antigen is currently unknown. These data come from a study of T cell repertoires in cytomegalovirus infection. Study-wide context: Based on public TCR beta signatures, there were indications of CMV infection and of a matching HLA type.

One entry per CDR3 protein, called by TCRdb with MiXCR from the reads. The data show about 130,000 distinct CDR3 sequences, about 31% seen once. Study observations and caveats: Predominance within the ex vivo response was attributable to HLA-C-restricted CMV-specific TCR beta clonotypes.

The CDR3 extends over 14 amino acids. The ends were cut back, 6 bases at V and 1 base at J, with 12 bases in the middle. Per the germline V gene, CDR1 is SNHLY and CDR2 is FYNNEI. The receptor was isolated from a human donor in good health (CMV status not recorded). Some clones in this sample may be carry-over from other donors' samples. V and J are TRBV2 and TRBJ1-2; D gene uncertain. The specimen was CD8+ T cells from cultured PBMCs, collected from culture after CMV antigen stimulation. The CDR3: CASRDLGSNYGYTF. For the CDR3, the DNA is TGTGCCAGCAGGGATCTCGGGAGTAACTATGGCTACACCTTC.